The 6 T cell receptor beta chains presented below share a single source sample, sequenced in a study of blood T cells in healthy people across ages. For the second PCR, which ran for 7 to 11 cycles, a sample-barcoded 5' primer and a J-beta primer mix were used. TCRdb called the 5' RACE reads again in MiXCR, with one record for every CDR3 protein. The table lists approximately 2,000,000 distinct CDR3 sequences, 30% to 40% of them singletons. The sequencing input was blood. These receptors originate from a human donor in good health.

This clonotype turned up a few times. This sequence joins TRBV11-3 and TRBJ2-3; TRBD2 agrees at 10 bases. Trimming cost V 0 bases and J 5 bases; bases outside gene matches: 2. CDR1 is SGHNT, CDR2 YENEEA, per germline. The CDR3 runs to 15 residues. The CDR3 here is CASSLDGTSEDTQYF. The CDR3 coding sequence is TGTGCCAGCAGCTTAGACGGGACTAGCGAAGATACGCAGTATTTT.

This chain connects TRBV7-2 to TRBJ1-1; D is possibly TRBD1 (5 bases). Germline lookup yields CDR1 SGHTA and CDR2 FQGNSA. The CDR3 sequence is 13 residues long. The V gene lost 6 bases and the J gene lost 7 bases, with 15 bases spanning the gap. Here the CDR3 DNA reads TGTGCCAGCAGTCAGGGTCTGGGGCTTGAAGCTTTCTTT. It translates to CASSQGLGLEAFF.

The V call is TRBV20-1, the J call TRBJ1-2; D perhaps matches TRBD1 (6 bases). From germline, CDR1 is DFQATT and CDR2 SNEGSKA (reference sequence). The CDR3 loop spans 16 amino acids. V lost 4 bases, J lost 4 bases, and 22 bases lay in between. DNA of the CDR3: TGCAGTGCTACCCGCAGATCGGACAGCAAGTTCTATGGCTACACCTTC. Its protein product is CSATRRSDSKFYGYTF.

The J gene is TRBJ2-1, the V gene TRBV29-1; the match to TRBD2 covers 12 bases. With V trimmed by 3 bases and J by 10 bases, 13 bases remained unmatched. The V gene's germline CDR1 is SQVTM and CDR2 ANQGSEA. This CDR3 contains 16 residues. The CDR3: CSVDPSSGGAVLEQFF. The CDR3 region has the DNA TGCAGCGTTGACCCATCTAGCGGGGGGGCGGTTCTCGAGCAGTTCTTC.

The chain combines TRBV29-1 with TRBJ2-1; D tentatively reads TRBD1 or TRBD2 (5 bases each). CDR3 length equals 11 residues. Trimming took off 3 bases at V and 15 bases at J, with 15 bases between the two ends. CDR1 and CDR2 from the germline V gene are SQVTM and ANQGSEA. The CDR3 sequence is CSVESGHRWFF. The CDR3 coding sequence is TGCAGCGTTGAGAGCGGACACAGGTGGTTCTTC.

The DNA of the CDR3 is TGTGCCAGCAGCCCCCGGACAGGGCGTTCCAACACTGAAGCTTTCTTT. It specifies CASSPRTGRSNTEAFF. The chain has TRBV11-2 and TRBJ1-1; TRBD1 matches 8 bases. The CDR3 runs 16 residues. The V segment lost 5 bases and the J segment 2 bases; nucleotides outside the gene matches: 10. Germline CDR1 and CDR2: SGHAT and FQNNGV.